Detailed here is one T cell receptor beta chain. Its target is not known. These data belong to a study of T-cell memory formation after mild COVID-19. Findings and limits, study-wide: SARS-CoV-2 specificity was not confirmed for second-wave clones peaking on day 37. For contracting clones, CD4+ ones sat mainly in CM and EM, CD8+ in EMRA. Contracting clones from day 15 to 85 had balanced CD4/CD8; later expanders favoured CD4+.

Trimming removed 3 bases from V and 5 bases from J, with 8 bases in between. CDR3 length: 11 amino acids. CDR1 and CDR2 from the germline V gene are DFQATT and SNEGSKA (reference sequence). TCRdb recomputed calls from the 5' RACE reads with MiXCR, one row per CDR3 protein. The table lists a few hundred thousand distinct CDR3 sequences, approximately 9% of them singletons. This TCR was recovered from a man in his late teens or twenties who had mild COVID-19 (a few samples of this study predate the infection). Cell type and time point are not known. V usage is TRBV20-1 and J usage is TRBJ2-7; no definite D call. The sequenced sample was PBMCs or a T cell subset sorted from them (not recorded which). The CDR3 loop is CSASEVHEQYF. For the CDR3, the DNA is TGCAGTGCTAGTGAAGTCCACGAGCAGTACTTC.